This TCR beta chain was documented in a study of OX40 agonist ivuxolimab in advanced cancers. Across the study: Hepatocellular carcinoma, melanoma, renal cell or head and neck cancer occurred in dose-escalation patients. The group had a mean age of roughly 56 years, ranged from about 20 to 85, and was approximately 81% male. Study-wide results and limits: Specificity for antigen went undetermined in the expanded peripheral T cells. CD8+ T cells were the subset that, on average, had more expanded clones than CD4+.

The method was immunoSEQ multiplex PCR; TCRdb's version includes in-frame clones alone and lacks a portion of them. The sample includes 91,000 or so clones, approximately 84% of them seen just once. As for this clone: Its matching antigen is unknown.

V dropped 0 bases and J dropped 5; count of bases not matched to a gene: 11. The CDR3 is 16 residues long. Germline values: CDR1 SGHRS, CDR2 YFSETQ. The genes are TRBV5-1 and TRBJ2-7; 7 bases fit TRBD1. This TCR derives from an adult with an advanced solid tumor such as melanoma, head and neck, liver or kidney cancer. This specimen consisted of CD4+ or CD8+ T cells sorted from blood, obtained in a trial of the OX40 agonist ivuxolimab. CDR3 sequence reads: CASSLAPGTDFNEQYF. In DNA, the CDR3 is TGCGCCAGCAGCTTGGCGCCCGGGACAGACTTCAACGAGCAGTACTTC.